These 19 T cell receptor beta chains share one sample of origin, sequenced in a study of CXCR3-negative and CXCR3-positive naive CD8 T cells. UMI labels and 5' RACE were used to prepare the TRB cDNA libraries. For each CDR3 protein, TCRdb gives one entry from its re-call of the 5' RACE reads, without DNA. The sample's table shows about 41,000 distinct CDR3 sequences. Material: naive CXCR3- CD8+ T cells from blood. Specified subset: CD45RO-CCR7+CD27+CD95- naive CD8+ T cells lacking CXCR3 (TNR3-). The receptor source for this set is a human donor in good health. Some clones in this sample may be carry-over from other donors' samples.

This chain uses TRBV6-2 or TRBV6-3 with TRBJ2-5. This CDR3 has 13 residues. CDR1 and CDR2 (germline): MNHEY, SVGEGT. CDR3: CASSYPLTETQYF.

V and J are TRBV29-1 and TRBJ2-5; TCRdb outputs TRBD1, but without DNA this stays unchecked. The CDR3 totals 17 residues. The germline V gene encodes CDR1 SQVTM and CDR2 ANQGSEA. The CDR3 loop is CSVVPLSDTGKQETQYF. The variable domain in full, completed from reference TRBV29-1 and TRBJ2-5, reads SAVISQKPSRDICQRGTSLTIQCQVDSQVTMMFWYRQQPGQSLTLIATANQGSEATYESGFVIDKFPISRPNLTFSTLTVSNMSPEDSSIYLCSVVPLSDTGKQETQYFGPGTRLLVL.

J is TRBJ2-2 and V is TRBV29-1; there is no DNA to check the TCRdb D call of TRBD2. The CDR3 extends over 15 amino acids. Germline CDR1 and CDR2: SQVTM and ANQGSEA. The CDR3 is CSVFGLAGWGGELFF.

This chain links TRBV5-1 with TRBJ1-5; lacking DNA, the TRBD1 call made by TCRdb goes unchecked. The germline V gene has CDR1 SGHRS and CDR2 YFSETQ. There are 15 residues in the CDR3. The CDR3 loop reads CASSLGQGPGQPQHF.

The chain joins TRBV7-2 to TRBJ2-1; without DNA, the TCRdb call of TRBD2 cannot be checked. This CDR3 has 16 amino acids. Germline V gives CDR1 SGHTA, CDR2 FQGNSA. The CDR3 loop reads CASSIKRAPGNNEQFF.

The V call is TRBV2, the J call TRBJ2-1; the D call from TCRdb, TRBD1, cannot be confirmed without DNA. The CDR3 has 16 residues. Germline V gene sequence: CDR1 SNHLY, CDR2 FYNNEI. The CDR3 is CASSESWQGSYNEQFF.

The V gene is TRBV7-2, the J gene TRBJ1-6; absent DNA, TCRdb's TRBD1 call cannot be checked. The CDR3 has 14 amino acids. The germline CDR1 and CDR2 sequences are SGHTA and FQGNSA. Here the CDR3 reads CASSSLTGNSPLHF. The full variable domain, in which reference TRBV7-2 and TRBJ1-6 provide the parts outside the CDR3, is GAGVSQSPSNKVTEKGKDVELRCDPISGHTALYWYRQSLGQGLEFLIYFQGNSAPDKSGLPSDRFSAERTGGSVSTLTIQRTQQEDSAVYLCASSSLTGNSPLHFGNGTRLTVT.

The V gene is TRBV12-3 or TRBV12-4, the J gene TRBJ2-5. The CDR3 consists of 13 residues. CDR3 protein: CASSLTVGETQYF.

This sequence joins TRBV7-8 and TRBJ2-5; no DNA is available, so the TRBD1 call from TCRdb remains unchecked. The CDR3 is made up of 16 amino acids. Looked up from germline, CDR1 is SGHVS and CDR2 is FQNEAQ. Here the CDR3 reads CDSALIEGGLQETQYF. The whole variable domain, remainder taken from reference TRBV7-8 and TRBJ2-5, is GAGVSQSPRYKVAKRGQDVALRCDPISGHVSLFWYQQALGQGPEFLTYFQNEAQLDKSGLPSDRFFAERPEGSVSTLKIQRTQQEDSAVYLCDSALIEGGLQETQYFGPGTRLLVL.

The chain combines TRBV2 with TRBJ1-1. The CDR3 length is 13 residues. From germline, CDR1 is SNHLY and CDR2 FYNNEI. CDR3 sequence reads: CASMVTPNTEAFF.

The V call is TRBV7-9, the J call TRBJ2-7; checking the TCRdb D call of TRBD1 is not possible without DNA. CDR3 length: 14 amino acids. Germline V CDR1 and CDR2: SEHNR, FQNEAQ (reference sequence). CDR3 in amino acids: CASSFTGQIYEQYF.

V usage is TRBV7-9 and J usage is TRBJ1-2; TCRdb calls TRBD1, which cannot be checked without DNA. The germline gives CDR1 SEHNR, CDR2 FQNEAQ (reference sequence). The CDR3 runs 15 residues. CDR3 residues: CASSLDSISIYGYTF.

The rearrangement links TRBV9 to TRBJ2-7; TCRdb proposes TRBD2, but this gene call is untestable without DNA. The CDR3 consists of 15 residues. The germline CDR1 and CDR2 sequences are SGDLS and YYNGEE. The CDR3 here is CASSATGLAGYEQYF.

The rearrangement links TRBV28 to TRBJ2-7; TCRdb proposes TRBD1, but this gene call is untestable without DNA. The CDR3 has 14 residues. CDR1 MDHEN and CDR2 SYDVKM come from the germline V gene. CDR3 protein: CASSSGQVSYEQYF.

The chain recombines TRBV5-6 with TRBJ2-2; the TCRdb call, TRBD1, lacks DNA for checking. CDR1 and CDR2 from the germline V gene are SGHDT and YYEEEE. CDR3 length equals 20 residues. The chain's CDR3 is CASSPEGQGASQRYTGELFF. Full variable domain (rest looked up from reference TRBV5-6 and TRBJ2-2): DAGVTQSPTHLIKTRGQQVTLRCSPKSGHDTVSWYQQALGQGPQFIFQYYEEEERQRGNFPDRFSGHQFPNYSSELNVNALLLGDSALYLCASSPEGQGASQRYTGELFFGEGSRLTVL.

CDR3 loop: CASSAYSMMGGADTQYF. The V gene is TRBV9, the J gene TRBJ2-3; TCRdb picks TRBD1, but there is no DNA to check that call. The CDR3 totals 17 residues. Germline V gene sequence: CDR1 SGDLS, CDR2 YYNGEE.

The chain has TRBV5-1 and TRBJ2-1. CDR3 length equals 15 residues. Germline lookup yields CDR1 SGHRS and CDR2 YFSETQ. The CDR3 sequence is CASSLVQGIYNEQFF.

The genes are TRBV7-2 and TRBJ2-7; TCRdb proposes TRBD1, but this gene call is untestable without DNA. Germline lookup yields CDR1 SGHTA and CDR2 FQGNSA. The CDR3 is 15 residues long. The CDR3 loop is CASSSDFEMGDEQYF. The full variable domain, its missing parts supplied by reference TRBV7-2 and TRBJ2-7, is GAGVSQSPSNKVTEKGKDVELRCDPISGHTALYWYRQSLGQGLEFLIYFQGNSAPDKSGLPSDRFSAERTGGSVSTLTIQRTQQEDSAVYLCASSSDFEMGDEQYFGPGTRLTVT.

The chain carries TRBV15 and TRBJ2-7; TCRdb's D call, TRBD1, is unchecked because there is no DNA. CDR3 size: 14 residues. Germline V gives CDR1 LNHNV, CDR2 YYDKDF (reference sequence). CDR3 protein: CATSILRQGAEQYF.